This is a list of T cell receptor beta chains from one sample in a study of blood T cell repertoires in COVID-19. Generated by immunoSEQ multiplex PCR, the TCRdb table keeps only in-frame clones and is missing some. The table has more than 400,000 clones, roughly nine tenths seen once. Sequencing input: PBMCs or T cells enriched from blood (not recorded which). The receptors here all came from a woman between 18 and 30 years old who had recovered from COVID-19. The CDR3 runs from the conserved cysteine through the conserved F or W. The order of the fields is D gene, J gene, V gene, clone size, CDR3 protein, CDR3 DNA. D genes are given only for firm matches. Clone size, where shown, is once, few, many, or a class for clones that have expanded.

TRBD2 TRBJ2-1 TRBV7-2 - CASSPLAGAYNEQFF TGTGCCAGCAGTCCATTAGCGGGGGCCTACAATGAGCAGTTCTTC
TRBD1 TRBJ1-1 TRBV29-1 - CSVRPGTENTEAFF TGCAGCGTAAGACCTGGGACAGAGAACACTGAAGCTTTCTTT
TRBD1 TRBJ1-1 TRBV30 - CAWDRTGGAYTEAFF TGTGCCTGGGACCGGACAGGGGGCGCGTACACTGAAGCTTTCTTT
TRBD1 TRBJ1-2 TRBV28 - CASSLKRGPNYGYTF TGTGCCAGCAGTTTAAAAAGGGGGCCCAACTATGGCTACACCTTC
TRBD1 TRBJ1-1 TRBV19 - CASVWDRERTEAFF TGTGCCAGTGTCTGGGACAGGGAGAGGACTGAAGCTTTCTTT
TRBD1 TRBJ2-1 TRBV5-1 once CASSQTIRDSRNYNEQFF TGCGCCAGCAGCCAAACTATCAGGGACAGCCGAAATTACAATGAGCAGTTCTTC
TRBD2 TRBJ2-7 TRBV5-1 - CASSLGGGNSYEQYF TGCGCCAGCAGCTTAGGCGGGGGAAACTCCTACGAGCAGTACTTC
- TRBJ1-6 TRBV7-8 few CASSLVAGSPLHF TGTGCCAGCAGCTTAGTAGCTGGATCACCCCTCCACTTT
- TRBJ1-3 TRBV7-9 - CASSLSAPEATIYF TGTGCCAGCAGCTTAAGTGCCCCGGAGGCGACCATATATTTT
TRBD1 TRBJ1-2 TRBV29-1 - CSVEEGQGVNGYTF TGCAGCGTTGAAGAGGGACAGGGAGTGAATGGCTACACCTTC
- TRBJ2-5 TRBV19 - CASSIFGQETQYF TGTGCCAGTAGTATATTCGGTCAAGAGACCCAGTACTTC
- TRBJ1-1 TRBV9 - CASSVRVNTEAFF TGTGCCAGCAGCGTACGAGTGAACACTGAAGCTTTCTTT
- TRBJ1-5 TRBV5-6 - CASSAGDSNQPQHF TGTGCCAGCTCGGCGGGGGATAGCAATCAGCCCCAGCATTTT
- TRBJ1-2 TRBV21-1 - CASSNRYTTGESNYGYTF TGTGCCAGCAGCAACCGATATACGACAGGGGAGAGTAACTATGGCTACACCTTC
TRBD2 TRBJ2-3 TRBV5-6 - CASSLGVWGGGTDTQYF TGTGCCAGCAGCTTGGGCGTCTGGGGGGGTGGCACAGATACGCAGTATTTT
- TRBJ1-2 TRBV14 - CASSPSSGQNYGYTF TGTGCCAGCAGCCCCTCGTCCGGACAGAACTATGGCTACACCTTC
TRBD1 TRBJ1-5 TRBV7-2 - CASSSWTGKSNQPQHF TGTGCCAGCAGCTCCTGGACAGGGAAGAGCAATCAGCCCCAGCATTTT
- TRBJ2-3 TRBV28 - CASSLYSTRTDTQYF TGTGCCAGCAGTTTATACAGCACCCGCACAGATACGCAGTATTTT
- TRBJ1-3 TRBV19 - CASSQTLFGNTIYF TGTGCCAGTAGTCAGACACTCTTCGGAAACACCATATATTTT
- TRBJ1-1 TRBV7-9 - CASSLSGTNTEAFF TGTGCCAGCAGCCTCTCCGGGACTAACACTGAAGCTTTCTTT
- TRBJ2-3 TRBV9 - CASSVLLTDTQYF TGTGCCAGCAGCGTCTTATTAACAGATACGCAGTATTTT
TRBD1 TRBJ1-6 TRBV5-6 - CASSLGTGDSPLHF TGTGCCAGCAGCTTGGGGACAGGGGATTCACCCCTCCACTTT
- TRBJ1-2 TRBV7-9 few CASSPSAGGSRSGYTF TGTGCCAGCAGCCCATCAGCGGGGGGGTCGAGGTCTGGCTACACCTTC
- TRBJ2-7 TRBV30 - CAWSVKGAYEQYF TGTGCCTGGAGTGTGAAGGGAGCCTACGAGCAGTACTTC
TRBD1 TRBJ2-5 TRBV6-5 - CASSLPRTGTPTQYF TGTGCCAGCAGCTTACCTCGGACAGGGACCCCGACCCAGTACTTC
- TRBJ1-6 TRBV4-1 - CASSQTGGGGSPLHF TGCGCCAGCAGCCAGACGGGGGGTGGAGGTTCACCCCTCCACTTT
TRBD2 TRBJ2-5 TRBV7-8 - CASSLGRLAEETQYF TGTGCCAGCAGCTTAGGACGACTAGCGGAAGAGACCCAGTACTTC
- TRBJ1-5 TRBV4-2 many CASSQDSNSNQPQHF TGTGCCAGCAGCCAAGACAGTAATAGCAATCAGCCCCAGCATTTT
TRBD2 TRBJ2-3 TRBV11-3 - CASSPLGGGVTDTQYF TGTGCCAGCAGCCCTCTTGGCGGGGGAGTAACAGATACGCAGTATTTT
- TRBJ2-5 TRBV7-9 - CASRREDSFRLGTQYF TGTGCCAGCAGGCGAGAAGACTCCTTCCGCCTTGGGACCCAGTACTTC
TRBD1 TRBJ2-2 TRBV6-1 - CASSQEPGQPSGELFF TGTGCCAGCAGTCAAGAACCGGGACAGCCCTCCGGGGAGCTGTTTTTT
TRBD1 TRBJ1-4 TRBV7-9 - CASSSYRGDEKLFF TGTGCCAGCAGCTCCTACAGGGGCGACGAAAAACTGTTTTTT
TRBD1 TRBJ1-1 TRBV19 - CASSATGEAFF TGTGCCAGTAGTGCAACAGGGGAGGCTTTCTTT
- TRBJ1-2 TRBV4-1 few CATTPGSLNYGYTF TGCGCCACCACCCCCGGGTCTCTAAATTACGGCTACACCTTC
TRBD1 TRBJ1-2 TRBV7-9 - CASSFRTGWDGYTF TGTGCCAGCAGCTTCCGGACAGGGTGGGATGGCTACACCTTC
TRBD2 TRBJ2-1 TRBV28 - CASSLGGFYNEQFF TGTGCCAGCAGTCTCGGGGGGTTCTACAATGAGCAGTTCTTC
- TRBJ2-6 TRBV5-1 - CASSLSGARSGANVLTF TGCGCCAGCAGCTTGTCAGGGGCCCGCTCTGGGGCCAACGTCCTGACTTTC
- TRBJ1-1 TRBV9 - CASSVDGSPNTEAFF TGTGCCAGCAGCGTAGACGGGAGCCCGAACACTGAAGCTTTCTTT
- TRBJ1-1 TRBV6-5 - CASSYQPIVRSEAFF TGTGCCAGCAGTTATCAACCAATCGTACGGAGTGAAGCTTTCTTT
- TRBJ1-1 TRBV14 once CASSQVAKSEAFF TGTGCCAGCAGCCAAGTCGCCAAGAGTGAGGCTTTCTTT